This T cell receptor beta chain was recorded in a study of CXCR3-negative and CXCR3-positive naive CD8 T cells. Each TRB cDNA library was prepared by 5' RACE (with UMI labels). TCRdb reprocessed the 5' RACE reads and keeps a single row for each CDR3 protein, giving no DNA. The sample totals 55,000 to 70,000 distinct CDR3 sequences; its top ten clones hold 0.55% to 0.75%. The CDR3 has 16 residues. From germline, CDR1 is SSHAT and CDR2 FNYEAQ (reference sequence). Study-wide findings and caveats: Hydrophobicity was higher for TRB CDR3s found in CXCR3-positive naive cells than in CXCR3-negative naive cells.

Concerning this clonotype itself: Its target is not known.

The rearrangement links TRBV7-7 to TRBJ2-1. Specimen: naive CXCR3+ CD8+ T cells from blood. Documented subset: CD45RO-CCR7+CD27+CD95- naive CD8+ T cells expressing CXCR3 (TNR3+). This TCR came from a human donor in good health. Some clones in this sample may be carry-over from other donors' samples. The CDR3 sequence is CASSLGPREVYNEQFF. The variable domain in full, with the rest retrieved from reference TRBV7-7 and TRBJ2-1, is GAGVSQSPRYKVTKRGQDVTLRCDPISSHATLYWYQQALGQGPEFLTYFNYEAQPDKSGLPSDRFSAERPEGSISTLTIQRTEQRDSAMYRCASSLGPREVYNEQFFGPGTRLTVL.